This TCR beta chain appears in the sequencing data of a study of immune cell composition in non-small cell lung cancer. This clone has just a few counts. V lost 1 base to trimming and J lost 4 bases, with 17 bases between them. From germline, CDR1 is LGHNT and CDR2 FRNRAP. The CDR3 has 17 amino acids. This table comes from immunoSEQ multiplex PCR, and its TCRdb copy is limited to in-frame clones, with some not included. The sample comprises roughly 5,100 clones, approximately 91% of which are singletons, and roughly 5% rests with the top ten. Normal lung sampling was at least 3 cm from the tumour, as distant as possible.

The rearrangement links TRBV12-5 to TRBJ2-1; D may be TRBD1 (6 bases). The sample consisted of non-adjacent lung tissue. The clonotype originates from a human donor with non-small cell lung cancer. Some clones in this sample may be carry-over from other donors' samples. The CDR3 reads CASGLAADSQSYNEQFF. The CDR3 DNA reads TGTGCTAGTGGTTTGGCCGCGGACAGCCAGTCTTACAATGAGCAGTTCTTC.